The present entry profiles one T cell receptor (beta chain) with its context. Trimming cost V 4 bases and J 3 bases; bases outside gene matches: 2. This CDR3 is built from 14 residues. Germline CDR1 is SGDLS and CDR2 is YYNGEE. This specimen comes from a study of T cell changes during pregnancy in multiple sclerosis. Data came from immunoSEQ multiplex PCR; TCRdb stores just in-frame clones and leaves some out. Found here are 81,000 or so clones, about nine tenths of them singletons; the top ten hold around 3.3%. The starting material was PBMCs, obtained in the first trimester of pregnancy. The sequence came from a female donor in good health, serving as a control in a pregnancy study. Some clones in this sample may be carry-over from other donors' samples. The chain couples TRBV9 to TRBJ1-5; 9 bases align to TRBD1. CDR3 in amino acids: CASSNRGPNQPQHF. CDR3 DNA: TGTGCCAGCAGCAACAGGGGGCCCAATCAGCCCCAGCATTTT.